This TCR beta chain was sequenced during a study of CD8 T cells in ankylosing spondylitis. Findings of the study overall: A TCR beta motif made of several highly homologous variants seemed typical of ankylosing spondylitis blood.

In the case of this clonotype: The target antigen is unknown.

Quantitative 5'-RACE with molecular barcodes generated TCR beta libraries. Each CDR3 protein is one row after TCRdb ran MiXCR on the 5' RACE reads. This sample carries fewer than 500,000 distinct CDR3 sequences, roughly 26% of them seen once, and the ten largest clones take roughly 0.9%. The CDR3 contains 16 residues. CDR1 and CDR2 from the germline V gene are SGHTA and FQGNSA. Trimming cost V 2 bases and J 2 bases, with 15 bases left between them. The material sequenced was blood, either unsorted or a sorted T cell fraction (not recorded which). The TCR comes from a male donor with ankylosing spondylitis. The genes are TRBV7-2 and TRBJ2-5; D may be TRBD1 (5 bases). CDR3: CASSLNGAEGQETQYF. The CDR3 bases are TGTGCCAGCAGCTTAAATGGGGCGGAAGGGCAAGAGACCCAGTACTTC.